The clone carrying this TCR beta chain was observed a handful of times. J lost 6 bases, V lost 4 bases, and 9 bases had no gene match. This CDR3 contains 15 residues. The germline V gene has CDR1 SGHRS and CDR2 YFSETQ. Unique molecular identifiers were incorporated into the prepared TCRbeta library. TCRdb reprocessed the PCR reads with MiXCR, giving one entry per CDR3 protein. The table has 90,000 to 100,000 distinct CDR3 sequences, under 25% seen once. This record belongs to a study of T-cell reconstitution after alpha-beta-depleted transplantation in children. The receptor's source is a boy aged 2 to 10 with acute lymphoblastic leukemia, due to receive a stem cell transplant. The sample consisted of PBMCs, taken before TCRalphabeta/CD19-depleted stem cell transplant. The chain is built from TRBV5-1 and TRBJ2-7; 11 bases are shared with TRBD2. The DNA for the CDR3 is TGCGCCAGCAGCCCGAAGGGGACTAGCGGTAGCGAGCAGTACTTC. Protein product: CASSPKGTSGSEQYF.